The following is a T cell receptor (beta chain) sequence with its context. The antigen remains undetermined. This sample was taken from a study of CXCR3-negative and CXCR3-positive naive CD8 T cells. In the study overall: TRB reads totalled about 140 million, about 1.5 +/- 0.3 million per library.

Germline V gene lookup returns CDR1 SQVTM and CDR2 ANQGSEA. The CDR3 has 13 amino acids. Study-wide results and limits: Hydrophobicity of TRB CDR3s was greater in CXCR3-positive naive cells than in CXCR3-negative naive cells. Naive subsets were similarly diverse, while memory CD8+ repertoires were much less diverse.

Every CD8+ subset sample held a few hundred thousand flow-sorted cells, done in triplicate. Naive cells were sorted as CD45RO-, CCR7+, CD27+ and CD95-. UMI-tagged TRB cDNA libraries were built via 5' RACE. One entry per CDR3 protein, without DNA, is what TCRdb gives after re-calling the 5' RACE reads. Recorded for this sample: about 130,000 distinct CDR3 sequences. Source material: naive CXCR3+ CD8+ T cells from blood. Indicated subset: CD45RO-CCR7+CD27+CD95- naive CD8+ T cells expressing CXCR3 (TNR3+). The receptor was derived from a human donor in good health. Some clones in this sample may be carry-over from other donors' samples. V usage is TRBV29-1 and J usage is TRBJ1-1; the TCRdb D gene call, TRBD1, has no DNA to confirm it. CDR3 region: CSVLLGQTTEAFF.